This is a list of T cell receptor beta chains from one sample in a study of shared clonotypes between healthy human individuals. Profiling relied on immunoSEQ multiplex PCR, and the TCRdb table lists in-frame clones only, not all of them. The sample lists hundreds of thousands of clones, roughly 79% occurring once. Source material: PBMCs. The receptors derive from a woman in her thirties or forties in good health. Some clones in this sample may be carry-over from other donors' samples. Each CDR3 is given with its conserved first and last residue. Fields, in order: V gene, D gene, J gene, clone size, CDR3 DNA, CDR3 protein. A D gene is named only where the DNA matches it firmly. For some rows the clone size is stated as once, few or many, or as a class when expanded; others skip it.

TRBV6-4	TRBD2	TRBJ2-3	few	TGTGCCAGCTCCCTCGGGACTAGCGGACCAGATACGCAGTATTTT	CASSLGTSGPDTQYF
TRBV4-3	TRBD1	TRBJ1-2	-	TGCGCCAGCAGCCTGCGGACAGGAGTGAACTATGGCTACACCTTC	CASSLRTGVNYGYTF
TRBV5-1	TRBD1	TRBJ2-5	-	TGCGCCAGCACCCCGCAGGGACAGCAAGAGACCCAGTACTTC	CASTPQGQQETQYF
TRBV6-5	-	TRBJ1-4	-	TGTGCCAGCAGGCCTCAAGCAACTAATGAAAAACTGTTTTTT	CASRPQATNEKLFF
TRBV4-1	-	TRBJ1-1	few	TGCGCCAGCAGCCAAGGTAACAACATTGAAGCTTTCTTT	CASSQGNNIEAFF
TRBV7-7	-	TRBJ2-7	-	TGTGCTAGCAGCTTAAGCAGAGTATACGAGCAGTACTTC	CASSLSRVYEQYF
TRBV4-1	-	TRBJ2-1	-	TGCGCCAGCAGCCAAGACCCGTACAATGAGCAGTTCTTC	CASSQDPYNEQFF
TRBV11-2	-	TRBJ2-5	-	TGTGCCAGCAGGCCTGGGGGCAGTCAAGAGACCCAGTACTTC	CASRPGGSQETQYF
TRBV11-3	TRBD2	TRBJ2-3	few	TGTGCCAGCAGCTTAGTGGGCGGGAGGGCGCAGTATTTT	CASSLVGGRAQYF
TRBV7-8	-	TRBJ1-3	-	TGTGCCAGCAGCCGTGACTCCTCTGGAAACACCATATATTTT	CASSRDSSGNTIYF
TRBV5-1	-	TRBJ1-4	-	TGCGCCAGCAGCTTTGGGGGAACTAATGAAAAACTGTTTTTT	CASSFGGTNEKLFF
TRBV29-1	-	TRBJ2-7	-	TGCAGCGTTGAACCAACAGGTTCCCCCTACGAGCAGTACTTC	CSVEPTGSPYEQYF
TRBV11-1	-	TRBJ2-1	-	TGTGCCAGCAGCTTATTTGAGAATGAGCAGTTCTTC	CASSLFENEQFF